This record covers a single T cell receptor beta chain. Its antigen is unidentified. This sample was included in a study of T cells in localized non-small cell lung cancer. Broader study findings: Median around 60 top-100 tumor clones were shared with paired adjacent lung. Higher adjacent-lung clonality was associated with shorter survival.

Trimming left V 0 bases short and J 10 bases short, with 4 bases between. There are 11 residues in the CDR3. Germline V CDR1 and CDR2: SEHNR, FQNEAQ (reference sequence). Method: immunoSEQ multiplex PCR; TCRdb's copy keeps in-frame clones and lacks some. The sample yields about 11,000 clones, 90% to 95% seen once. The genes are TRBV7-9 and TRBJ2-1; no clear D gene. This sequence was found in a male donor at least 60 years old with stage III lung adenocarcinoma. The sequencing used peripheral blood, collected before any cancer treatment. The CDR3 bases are TGTGCCAGCAGCTTAGCCCCAGAGCAGTTCTTC. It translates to CASSLAPEQFF.